This TCR beta chain was sequenced in a study of control samples from healthy donors and cancer patients. Measured with immunoSEQ multiplex PCR; TCRdb has only the in-frame clones, and not every one. The sample carries around 100,000 clones, about 89% recorded once. CDR1 is MNHEY, CDR2 SVGAGI, per germline. V gave up 4 bases and J gave up 0 bases, with 11 bases separating them. The CDR3 consists of 15 residues. V gene TRBV6-5 combines with J gene TRBJ2-3, with TRBD2 as a possible D gene (6 bases). Sequencing was done on a sample of blood. The TCR originated in a man aged 30-40 years in good health. The CDR3 DNA reads TGTGCCAGCAGTTTGGAGGGGACTAGCACAGATACGCAGTATTTT. Translated, it gives CASSLEGTSTDTQYF.